The 7 T cell receptor beta chains reported below all come from one sample, sequenced in a study of blood T cell repertoires in COVID-19. The protocol was immunoSEQ multiplex PCR, while the TCRdb copy is restricted to in-frame clones and leaves out a portion. The sample has over 75,000 clones; around nine tenths are singletons. The sequenced material came from peripheral blood. These receptors came from a woman of 80 years or more with acute or convalescent COVID-19.

The genes are TRBV12-5 and TRBJ2-5; maybe TRBD1 (6 bases). Trimming cost V 5 bases and J 1 base, with 14 bases left between them. There are 15 residues in the CDR3. Germline loops: CDR1 LGHNT, CDR2 FRNRAP. The CDR3 region is CASGKGEIGQETQYF. The CDR3 nucleotides read TGTGCTAGTGGTAAGGGGGAGATAGGCCAAGAGACCCAGTACTTC. Supplemented by reference TRBV12-5 and TRBJ2-5, the full variable domain reads DARVTQTPRHKVTEMGQEVTMRCQPILGHNTVFWYRQTMMQGLELLAYFRNRAPLDDSGMPKDRFSAEMPDATLATLKIQPSEPRDSAVYFCASGKGEIGQETQYFGPGTRLLVL.

This clone was observed a single time. V is TRBV7-8 and J is TRBJ2-7; 7 nucleotides align to TRBD2. Germline V gene lookup returns CDR1 SGHVS and CDR2 FQNEAQ. The CDR3 length is 13 residues. V trimming: 4 bases; J trimming: 4 bases; junction bases outside the gene matches: 4. CDR3 in DNA: TGTGCCAGCAGCTATGGGGGGGTTTACGAGCAGTACTTC. Encoded protein: CASSYGGVYEQYF.

This chain uses TRBV19 with TRBJ2-7, with D possibly matching TRBD1 (5 bases). CDR1 is LNHDA and CDR2 is SQIVND in the germline V gene (reference sequence). Trimming pared 6 bases from V and 3 bases from J, leaving 18 bases between. The CDR3 covers 15 residues. The CDR3 loop is CASSQGARANYEQYF. The CDR3 DNA follows: TGTGCCAGTAGCCAAGGAGCCAGGGCGAACTACGAGCAGTACTTC.

Regarding this clone: Distinct nucleotide sequences in the sample also encode this CDR3. The chain is built from TRBV7-2 and TRBJ1-1, with D perhaps matching TRBD1 (5 bases). CDR1 and CDR2 from the germline V gene are SGHTA and FQGNSA. V was shortened by 0 bases and J by 5 bases, with 7 bases between the two germline ends. The length of the CDR3 is 13 residues. CDR3 in DNA: TGTGCCAGCAGCTTAGCTCGGGGGACTGAAGCTTTCTTT. Translating gives CASSLARGTEAFF.

The chain joins TRBV25-1 to TRBJ1-6, with TRBD1 as a possible D gene (6 bases). The CDR3 covers 14 residues. V lost 8 bases and J 3 bases, leaving 11 bases between the germline ends. Germline-derived CDR1 and CDR2 are MGHDK and SYGVNS. CDR3 bases: TGTGCCAGCCAACAGACAGGCTATAATTCACCCCTCCACTTT. Translated: CASQQTGYNSPLHF.

The V gene is TRBV27, the J gene TRBJ2-5; weak D call: TRBD1 (6 bases). The CDR3 runs to 14 residues. V lost 5 bases and J 5 bases, leaving 15 bases between the germline ends. Germline values: CDR1 MNHEY, CDR2 SMNVEV (reference sequence). The CDR3 here is CASSPGTNGETQYF. CDR3 bases: TGTGCCAGCAGTCCTGGGACAAACGGGGAGACCCAGTACTTC.

The V call is TRBV27, the J call TRBJ1-5; the D gene is possibly TRBD1 (6 bases). With 9 bases removed from V and 3 bases from J, the gap between germline ends came to 27 bases. The CDR3 runs 18 residues. From germline, CDR1 is MNHEY and CDR2 SMNVEV (reference sequence). The CDR3 DNA is TGTGCCAGTAGAAACTCAGCGGGGGCGCATGGAAACAATCAGCCCCAGCATTTT. Protein sequence: CASRNSAGAHGNNQPQHF.